This TCR beta chain was recovered during a study of CD8+ T cells in alopecia areata. Study context: Tofacitinib therapy took 6 to 18 months; 6 months off drug came after.

With regard to this clone: Its antigen is unknown.

V lost 0 bases and J lost 10, with 10 bases in between. This CDR3 contains 13 residues. Germline CDR1 MNHEY, CDR2 SVGAGI. Extracted RNA was reverse transcribed, and the resulting cDNA served as sequencing template. Measured with immunoSEQ multiplex PCR; TCRdb has only the in-frame clones, and not every one. Among 190,000 or so clones, 45% to 65% were seen once, and the ten largest hold less than 4%. Treatment: oral pan-JAK inhibitor, 5-10 mg twice daily. Sorting of CD4+ and CD8+ T cells was performed on PBMCs. Study-wide findings and caveats: Sequencing of scalp samples also captures resident alphabeta T cells of normal skin. Relative to normal scalp, lesional scalp, especially alopecia totalis/universalis, showed higher clonality.

This rearrangement joins TRBV6-5 to TRBJ2-1; D not certain. This clonotype originated in a human donor with alopecia areata. The starting material was CD4+ T cells sorted from blood, obtained at week 4, from a patient treated with tofacitinib. CDR3 amino acids: CASSYSYQDEQFF. Here the CDR3 DNA reads TGTGCCAGCAGTTACTCGTATCAGGACGAGCAGTTCTTC.